This TCR beta chain was sequenced for a study of beta chain features in type 1 diabetes. All of the isolated RNA was reverse transcribed, so expressed TCRB transcripts were sequenced. Regulatory, naive and central memory T cell samples averaged around 3.9 million reads. Assay used: immunoSEQ multiplex PCR; TCRdb lists only in-frame clones, some missing. The sample records 600,000 to 650,000 clones, 15% to 18% being singletons. Cell sorting via CD45RO/CCR7/CD25/CD127/CD95/CD27 was performed to obtain CD4+ naive, central memory, regulatory and stem cell-like memory cells. This clone turned up a few times. Its antigen is unidentified. The germline V gene encodes CDR1 SGHTA and CDR2 FQGNSA. The CDR3 totals 12 residues. Trimming removed 5 bases from V and 7 bases from J, with 10 bases in between. Findings and limits, study-wide: Patients and controls would share equally any PCR tilt toward shorter templates.

The chain recombines TRBV7-2 with TRBJ2-3, with D perhaps matching TRBD1 or TRBD2 (6 bases each). The sequencing sample was made of naive CD4+ T cells from blood. The clonotype originates from a man younger than 30 in good health. The CDR3 DNA follows: TGTGCCAGCAGCGAAGGGGGGTATACGCAGTATTTT. It yields the protein CASSEGGYTQYF.